These 30 T cell receptor beta chains were sequenced from one sample in a study of blood T cell repertoires in COVID-19. Assay used: immunoSEQ multiplex PCR; TCRdb lists only in-frame clones, some missing. The data hold hundreds of thousands of clones, with 65% to 85% observed a single time. The sequenced sample was peripheral blood. These receptors were obtained from a woman of 80 years or more with acute or convalescent COVID-19.

The chain links TRBV3-1 (or the pseudogene TRBV3-2) to TRBJ1-3; D is perhaps TRBD1 (6 bases). Germline loops: CDR1 LGHDT, CDR2 YNNKEL (reference sequence). Trimming left V 3 bases short and J 4 bases short, with 10 bases between. The CDR3 is 14 amino acids. The CDR3 sequence is CASSHQGPGNTIYF. In nucleotides, the CDR3 is TGTGCCAGCAGCCACCAGGGGCCAGGAAACACCATATATTTT.

The rearrangement uses TRBV6-5 and TRBJ1-1, with D possibly TRBD1 on 5 matching bases. The germline gives CDR1 MNHEY, CDR2 SVGAGI. The CDR3 covers 14 residues. Deletions cut 2 bases from V and 1 base from J, with 8 bases between. CDR3 in DNA: TGTGCCAGCAGTTACGGGGGGAGGAACACTGAAGCTTTCTTT. Amino acid sequence: CASSYGGRNTEAFF.

This chain connects TRBV10-1 to TRBJ2-3; D perhaps matches TRBD1 (5 bases). The CDR3 spans 15 residues. Germline V CDR1 and CDR2: WNHNN, SYGVQD (reference sequence). V was cut by 3 bases and J by 2 bases, with 12 bases left in between. DNA of the CDR3: TGCGCCAGCAGTGACCTCAAGGGGATCACAGATACGCAGTATTTT. It yields the protein CASSDLKGITDTQYF.

V and J are TRBV3-1 (or the pseudogene TRBV3-2) and TRBJ1-3, with TRBD1 identical over 8 bases. J was trimmed by 4 bases and V by 5 bases; bases with no gene match: 7. CDR1 and CDR2 (germline): LGHDT, YNNKEL (reference sequence). The CDR3 has 15 residues. Written as DNA, the CDR3 is TGTGCCAGCAGCACCAGGGGGCTAGGAGGAAACACCATATATTTT. This gives the protein CASSTRGLGGNTIYF.

Note on this clone: Distinct nucleotide sequences in the sample also encode this CDR3. This chain joins TRBV25-1 and TRBJ1-4; D is uncertain. V was trimmed by 6 bases and J by 11 bases, leaving 16 bases between them. Germline CDR1 and CDR2: MGHDK and SYGVNS. The CDR3 extends over 13 amino acids. CDR3: CASSPRSFDKLFF. The DNA for the CDR3 is TGTGCCAGCAGCCCCAGATCCTTCGATAAACTGTTTTTT.

Only one count was recorded for this clone. The chain is built from TRBV5-3 and TRBJ1-1; 10 nucleotides match TRBD1. TRBV5-3 is assigned to the ORF class and has an uncertain function. This CDR3 has 16 amino acids. Losses at the gene ends were 5 bases for V and 5 bases for J; bases not matched to a gene: 12. CDR3: CARSSASDRGKTEAFF. In nucleotides, the CDR3 is TGTGCCAGAAGTTCTGCCTCGGACAGGGGGAAGACTGAAGCTTTCTTT.

This chain uses TRBV5-6 with TRBJ1-4; a possible D gene is TRBD1 (5 bases). V was pared by 4 bases and J by 7 bases, with 14 bases between. CDR1 is SGHDT, CDR2 YYEEEE, per germline. CDR3 length: 14 residues. The CDR3 reads CASSSGTLIEKLFF. CDR3 bases: TGTGCCAGCAGCAGCGGGACCTTAATTGAAAAACTGTTTTTT.

The rearrangement links TRBV30 to TRBJ1-6; D gene unclear. The CDR3 loop spans 13 amino acids. The ends were cut back, 1 base at V and 9 bases at J, with 10 bases in the middle. From germline, CDR1 is GTSNPN and CDR2 SVGIG (reference sequence). In nucleotides, the CDR3 is TGTGCCTGGAGTGCGGGTGGAGGTTCACCCCTCCACTTT. This gives the protein CAWSAGGGSPLHF.

This clone was seen at least ten times. V gene TRBV19 combines with J gene TRBJ2-1; maybe TRBD1 (5 bases). V was trimmed by 4 bases and J by 10 bases, leaving 20 bases between them. Germline-derived CDR1 and CDR2 are LNHDA and SQIVND (reference sequence). This CDR3 is 15 amino acids long. This CDR3 is CASSTPLNRQSEQFF. As DNA, the CDR3 is TGTGCCAGTAGTACACCCCTAAACAGACAGTCCGAGCAGTTCTTC.

The chain uses TRBV5-1 and TRBJ2-7; 10 bases are a match to TRBD1. The length of the CDR3 is 14 residues. The J segment lost 3 bases and the V segment lost 6 bases, leaving 6 bases of the junction unmatched. Germline assignment: CDR1 SGHRS and CDR2 YFSETQ. The CDR3 DNA follows: TGCGCCAGCAACCCGGACAGGGGGGACTACGAGCAGTACTTC. It translates to CASNPDRGDYEQYF. The full variable domain, with the rest looked up from reference TRBV5-1 and TRBJ2-7, is KAGVTQTPRYLIKTRGQQVTLSCSPISGHRSVSWYQQTPGQGLQFLFEYFSETQRNKGNFPGRFSGRQFSNSRSEMNVSTLELGDSALYLCASNPDRGDYEQYFGPGTRLTVT.

V is TRBV19 and J is TRBJ2-3, with D maybe TRBD1 (6 bases). Germline V gene data show CDR1 as LNHDA and CDR2 as SQIVND (reference sequence). With 4 bases removed from V and 2 bases from J, the gap between germline ends came to 7 bases. The CDR3 runs 13 residues. CDR3: CASSRDNTDTQYF. In DNA form, the CDR3 reads TGTGCCAGTAGTAGGGACAACACAGATACGCAGTATTTT.

The chain combines TRBV28 with TRBJ2-7; 7 nucleotides line up with TRBD2. The CDR3 contains 14 residues. V was clipped by 9 bases and J by 2 bases; unmatched bases: 10. Per the germline V gene, CDR1 is MDHEN and CDR2 is SYDVKM. The CDR3 sequence is CASRPSGVAYEQYF. As DNA, the CDR3 is TGTGCCAGTAGACCCAGCGGGGTGGCCTACGAGCAGTACTTC.

V and J are TRBV5-1 and TRBJ2-3; 14 bases align to TRBD2. CDR3 length: 16 amino acids. The trim removed 3 bases at V and 4 bases at J, leaving 4 bases unmatched. The germline gives CDR1 SGHRS, CDR2 YFSETQ. As DNA, the CDR3 is TGCGCCAGCAGCTCGGGACTAGCGGGGGCATCAGATACGCAGTATTTT. Its protein is CASSSGLAGASDTQYF.

This sequence joins TRBV5-5 and TRBJ2-7; the D is unclear. The ends were cut back, 1 base at V and 1 base at J, with 6 bases in the middle. The CDR3 length is 13 residues. Germline values: CDR1 SGHKS, CDR2 YYEKEE (reference sequence). This CDR3 reads CASSLIGSYEQYF. The CDR3 DNA is TGTGCCAGCAGCTTGATCGGGTCCTACGAGCAGTACTTC.

This chain connects TRBV14 to TRBJ1-6; 8 bases line up with TRBD1. After removal of 1 base from V and 12 bases from J, the junction contained 8 bases not matched to a gene. The CDR3 covers 15 residues. Germline CDR1 and CDR2: SGHDN and FVKESK. CDR3 loop: CASSQATGGALPLHF. In DNA form, the CDR3 reads TGTGCCAGCAGCCAAGCAACAGGGGGTGCGTTACCCCTCCACTTT.

The chain joins TRBV6-5 to TRBJ1-1, with TRBD1 identical over 7 bases. The germline V gene has CDR1 MNHEY and CDR2 SVGAGI. V dropped 5 bases and J dropped 8; count of bases not matched to a gene: 11. CDR3 length: 14 residues. As DNA, the CDR3 is TGTGCCAGCAGTACCGACAGGGTCACTAGAGAAGCTTTCTTT. Protein: CASSTDRVTREAFF.

This chain joins TRBV30 and TRBJ2-5, with D possibly TRBD2 on 6 matching bases. The CDR3 consists of 10 residues. The germline CDR1 and CDR2 sequences are GTSNPN and SVGIG (reference sequence). Written as DNA, the CDR3 is TGTGGCGGGGCAAAGGAGACCCAGTACTTC. Protein sequence: CGGAKETQYF. The entire variable domain, with the rest obtained from reference TRBV30 and TRBJ2-5, is as follows: SQTIHQWPATLVQPVGSPLSLECTVEGTSNPNLYWYRQAAGRGLQLLFYSVGIGQISSEVPQNLSASRPQDRQFILSSKKLLLSDSGFYLCGGAKETQYFGPGTRLLVL.

The J gene is TRBJ1-2, the V gene TRBV6-5; TRBD1 matches at 9 bases. Per germline, CDR1 MNHEY and CDR2 SVGAGI. The trim removed 5 bases at V and 8 bases at J, leaving 6 bases unmatched. The CDR3 is 13 amino acids. The CDR3 reads CASSPGTGFGYTF. As DNA, the CDR3 is TGTGCCAGCAGTCCCGGGACAGGGTTCGGCTACACCTTC.

This clone is a singleton in its sample. The chain uses TRBV19 and TRBJ1-5, with 7 bases matching TRBD1. Trimming removed 1 base from V and 4 bases from J; junction bases left unmatched: 1. There are 14 residues in the CDR3. Germline V gene lookup returns CDR1 LNHDA and CDR2 SQIVND (reference sequence). The CDR3 loop is CASSIGRGNQPQHF. The CDR3 DNA reads TGTGCCAGTAGTATAGGCAGGGGGAATCAGCCCCAGCATTTT.

The chain links TRBV15 to TRBJ1-4; 7 bases agree with TRBD1. The V and J ends lost 9 bases and 0 bases, in that order; junction bases with no gene match: 7. The CDR3 spans 15 residues. Germline V gene sequence: CDR1 LNHNV, CDR2 YYDKDF (reference sequence). The CDR3 DNA reads TGTGCCACTAAACAGGGGTCTGCAACTAATGAAAAACTGTTTTTT. It encodes CATKQGSATNEKLFF.

This clone is a singleton in its sample. V usage is TRBV3-1 (or the pseudogene TRBV3-2) and J usage is TRBJ1-2, with a possible D match to TRBD1 (6 bases). The CDR3 runs to 15 residues. The V end lost 1 base, the J end lost 4 bases, and 13 bases lay between the germline ends. The V gene's germline CDR1 is LGHDT and CDR2 YNNKEL (reference sequence). This CDR3 is CASSQGRTGIYGYTF. CDR3 DNA sequence: TGTGCCAGCAGCCAAGGGAGAACAGGGATCTATGGCTACACCTTC.

The chain combines TRBV5-1 with TRBJ1-1, with 7 bases that match TRBD1. Germline CDR1 is SGHRS and CDR2 is YFSETQ. V was clipped by 4 bases and J by 1 base; unmatched bases: 7. CDR3 length: 15 amino acids. The CDR3 protein is CASSPLTGTNTEAFF. The CDR3 DNA follows: TGCGCCAGCAGCCCGTTGACAGGGACGAACACTGAAGCTTTCTTT.

This chain links TRBV5-4 with TRBJ1-6; TRBD1 aligns across 7 bases. The CDR3 is 15 amino acids. The germline CDR1 and CDR2 sequences are SGHNT and YYREEE (reference sequence). V was clipped by 5 bases and J by 7 bases; unmatched bases: 9. The CDR3 sequence: CASRPDRVGNSPLHF. DNA of the CDR3: TGTGCCAGCAGACCTGACAGGGTCGGGAATTCACCCCTCCACTTT. Full variable domain (remainder filled in from reference TRBV5-4 and TRBJ1-6): ETGVTQSPTHLIKTRGQQVTLRCSSQSGHNTVSWYQQALGQGPQFIFQYYREEENGRGNFPPRFSGLQFPNYSSELNVNALELDDSALYLCASRPDRVGNSPLHFGNGTRLTVT.

The V gene is TRBV5-5, the J gene TRBJ1-6, with 9 bases aligning to TRBD1. The CDR3 is 15 amino acids. CDR1 and CDR2 from the germline V gene are SGHKS and YYEKEE (reference sequence). J was trimmed by 7 bases and V by 5 bases; bases with no gene match: 7. CDR3 DNA sequence: TGTGCCAGCAGGATACGGGACAGGGCGAATTCACCCCTCCACTTT. Its translation is CASRIRDRANSPLHF.

The chain is built from TRBV11-2 and TRBJ2-3; TRBD1 aligns across 7 bases. Germline-derived CDR1 and CDR2 are SGHAT and FQNNGV. V was pared by 5 bases and J by 2 bases, with 7 bases of the junction left unmatched. The CDR3 contains 15 residues. The CDR3 nucleotides read TGTGCCAGCAGCACCGGGACAGCACACACAGATACGCAGTATTTT. The encoded protein is CASSTGTAHTDTQYF.

V is TRBV28 and J is TRBJ1-2; 10 bases agree with TRBD1. CDR1 is MDHEN and CDR2 is SYDVKM in the germline V gene. This CDR3 is built from 17 residues. V lost 6 bases and J lost 4; bases outside the gene matches: 14. The CDR3 DNA is TGTGCCAGCAGATTCCGGGACAGGGGCCCCCGGGGCTATGGCTACACCTTC. Encoded protein: CASRFRDRGPRGYGYTF.

The chain is built from TRBV19 and TRBJ2-7; a weak D match, TRBD2 (5 bases). The CDR3 covers 13 residues. The V gene lost 3 bases and the J gene lost 6 bases, with 12 bases spanning the gap. Germline CDR1 reads LNHDA; CDR2 reads SQIVND (reference sequence). CDR3 DNA sequence: TGTGCCAGTAGTATTACTAGGTGGGGCGAGCAGTACTTC. Translation gives CASSITRWGEQYF.

This clone was counted a few times. CDR3 nucleotide sequence: TGTGCCACCAGCAGTCCCCCCAGGGATGTCTCTGGAAACACCATATATTTT. Protein: CATSSPPRDVSGNTIYF. The chain links TRBV15 to TRBJ1-3, with D possibly being TRBD1 (5 bases). V lost 3 bases and J 0 bases, leaving 15 bases between the germline ends. The CDR3 covers 17 residues. The germline CDR1 and CDR2 sequences are LNHNV and YYDKDF (reference sequence).

The J gene is TRBJ1-5, the V gene TRBV6-1; D unresolved. Germline V CDR1 and CDR2: MNHNS, SASEGT. The ends were cut back, 2 bases at V and 4 bases at J, with 6 bases in the middle. The CDR3 has 13 amino acids. The CDR3 spells CASSEPGNQPQHF. CDR3 nucleotide sequence: TGTGCCAGCAGTGAACCGGGGAATCAGCCCCAGCATTTT.

The chain has TRBV7-8 and TRBJ2-5; a weak D match, TRBD2 (7 bases). This CDR3 region has 15 residues. Germline values: CDR1 SGHVS, CDR2 FQNEAQ. Trimming shortened V by 5 bases and J by 5 bases, and 18 bases separated the two germline ends. The CDR3 DNA sequence: TGTGCCAGCAGCCCCTGGGGGGGGCGTCCGGAGACCCAGTACTTC. Amino acids: CASSPWGGRPETQYF.